A selection of T cell receptor beta chains follows, all from one sample in a study of a mutant IDH1 vaccine in newly diagnosed glioma. Sequencing used immunoSEQ multiplex PCR; TCRdb keeps in-frame clones, though not all of them. The sample carries about 16,000 clones, around 95% recorded once. Sequenced material: peripheral blood mononuclear cells (PBMCs), taken from a glioma patient treated with radiotherapy, temozolomide or both. The receptor set was obtained from a young woman with glioma. Some clones in this sample may be carry-over from other donors' samples. CDR3s include the opening cysteine and the closing phenylalanine or tryptophan. D genes are given only for firm matches. Clone size, where shown, is once, few, many, or a class for clones that have expanded.

size	D	J	V	CDR3	DNA
.	.	TRBJ2-7	TRBV10-3	CAISVSGDGSVVRGEQYF	TGTGCCATCAGTGTTTCCGGGGACGGATCAGTGGTCCGTGGCGAGCAGTACTTC
.	.	TRBJ1-2	TRBV7-9	CASSTLWENGYTF	TGTGCCAGCAGTACTTTGTGGGAGAATGGCTACACCTTC
.	TRBD1	TRBJ2-3	TRBV25-1	CASSATGGRTDTQYF	TGTGCCAGCAGTGCAACAGGGGGCCGCACAGATACGCAGTATTTT
.	.	TRBJ1-1	TRBV5-1	CASSGRTPGLNTEAFF	TGCGCCAGCAGCGGGAGGACCCCGGGCCTGAACACTGAAGCTTTCTTT
.	TRBD1	TRBJ1-1	TRBV11-3	CASSPGDSFMNTEAFF	TGTGCCAGCAGCCCCGGGGACAGTTTCATGAACACTGAAGCTTTCTTT
.	TRBD2	TRBJ2-4	TRBV5-1	CASSFFGLAGAEARIQYF	TGCGCCAGCAGCTTTTTCGGACTAGCGGGGGCCGAGGCTCGCATTCAGTACTTC
.	.	TRBJ1-4	TRBV6-1	CASRPLGEKLFF	TGTGCCAGCAGGCCCCTCGGGGAAAAACTGTTTTTT
.	.	TRBJ2-1	TRBV21-1	CASTERLLAEDNEQFF	TGTGCCAGTACCGAGCGGCTACTAGCGGAAGACAATGAGCAGTTCTTC
few	.	TRBJ1-5	TRBV13	CASSLGSGADQPQHF	TGTGCCAGCAGCTTGGGATCAGGGGCTGATCAGCCCCAGCATTTT
.	TRBD1	TRBJ1-1	TRBV28	CASSTRTTGINTEAFF	TGTGCCAGCAGTACCAGAACGACAGGGATAAACACTGAAGCTTTCTTT
.	TRBD2	TRBJ2-1	TRBV9	CASSGTSGRMNEQFF	TGTGCCAGCAGCGGTACTAGCGGGCGGATGAATGAGCAGTTCTTC
once	.	TRBJ2-3	TRBV4-1	CASALSTDTQYF	TGCGCCAGCGCCCTAAGCACAGATACGCAGTATTTT
once	TRBD1	TRBJ1-2	TRBV12-5	CASGFLYAGTGDAPDGYTF	TGTGCTAGTGGTTTTTTGTACGCCGGGACAGGGGATGCCCCTGATGGCTACACCTTC
.	TRBD2	TRBJ2-1	TRBV7-7	CASSMGLAGYNEQFF	TGTGCTAGCAGCATGGGACTAGCGGGGTACAATGAGCAGTTCTTC
.	TRBD2	TRBJ2-1	TRBV7-2	CASSLGGRFNEQFF	TGTGCCAGCAGCTTAGGCGGGAGGTTCAATGAGCAGTTCTTC
.	TRBD1	TRBJ2-5	TRBV6-1	CASSTGQGIQETQYF	TGTGCCAGCAGTACGGGACAGGGGATCCAAGAGACCCAGTACTTC
.	.	TRBJ1-4	TRBV11-2	CASSLDKRGNEKLFF	TGTGCCAGCAGCTTAGATAAGAGGGGGAATGAAAAACTGTTTTTT
.	TRBD2	TRBJ2-7	TRBV28	CASSHQTGRGAYEQYF	TGTGCCAGCAGTCACCAGACCGGGAGGGGTGCCTACGAGCAGTACTTC
.	.	TRBJ1-1	TRBV29-1	CSVEEGWNTEAFF	TGCAGCGTTGAGGAGGGCTGGAACACTGAAGCTTTCTTT
.	TRBD1	TRBJ1-1	TRBV5-1	CASSLEVPGGLNTEAFF	TGCGCCAGCAGCTTGGAGGTGCCAGGGGGCTTGAACACTGAAGCTTTCTTT
.	.	TRBJ2-1	TRBV5-4	CASSPTTKNEQFF	TGTGCCAGCAGCCCGACCACCAAAAATGAGCAGTTCTTC
.	.	TRBJ2-1	TRBV18	CASSRNKISNEQFF	TGTGCCAGCTCGAGGAACAAGATTTCCAATGAGCAGTTCTTC
.	TRBD1	TRBJ1-3	TRBV19	CASSIGDRPGNTIYF	TGTGCCAGTAGTATCGGGGACAGACCTGGAAACACCATATATTTT
.	TRBD1	TRBJ1-3	TRBV13	CASSFDRGQSSGNTIYF	TGTGCCAGCAGCTTCGACAGGGGACAAAGCTCTGGAAACACCATATATTTT
once	.	TRBJ2-5	TRBV4-1	CASSQVGGGLETQYF	TGCGCCAGCAGCCAAGTAGGGGGGGGGCTGGAGACCCAGTACTTC
.	.	TRBJ1-5	TRBV6-5	CASSYSGQNSNQPQHF	TGTGCCAGCAGTTATTCCGGACAGAATAGCAATCAGCCCCAGCATTTT
.	.	TRBJ1-1	TRBV5-1	CASSLALGNTEAFF	TGCGCCAGCAGCTTGGCCTTGGGAAACACTGAAGCTTTCTTT
.	.	TRBJ2-5	TRBV7-7	CASSLTGNQETQYF	TGTGCTAGCAGCCTAACAGGGAACCAAGAGACCCAGTACTTC
.	.	TRBJ1-3	TRBV10-3	CAISESWVYGNTIYF	TGTGCCATCAGTGAGTCATGGGTATACGGAAACACCATATATTTT
.	.	TRBJ1-4	TRBV28	CASSFRFIGSRNEKLFF	TGTGCCAGCAGTTTTAGGTTCATCGGGAGCCGAAATGAAAAACTGTTTTTT
.	.	TRBJ2-7	TRBV28	CASSTTYEQYF	TGTGCCAGCAGTACTACCTACGAGCAGTACTTC
.	.	TRBJ1-2	TRBV7-2	CASSIPGFGYTF	TGTGCCAGCAGCATCCCGGGATTTGGCTACACCTTC
.	TRBD2	TRBJ2-7	TRBV6-5	CASSSLAGVFEQYF	TGTGCCAGCAGTTCCCTAGCGGGAGTGTTCGAGCAGTACTTC
.	.	TRBJ1-1	TRBV29-1	CSVGSAFF	TGCAGCGTTGGTTCGGCTTTCTTT
.	TRBD1	TRBJ2-2	TRBV6-1	CASRQGMGNTGELFF	TGTGCCAGCCGACAGGGGATGGGGAACACCGGGGAGCTGTTTTTT
.	.	TRBJ2-1	TRBV25-1	CASSATQGSRYNEQFF	TGTGCCAGCAGTGCCACACAGGGAAGTCGCTACAATGAGCAGTTCTTC
.	.	TRBJ1-4	TRBV2	CASTGVRDEKLFF	TGTGCCAGCACGGGTGTCAGGGACGAAAAACTGTTTTTT
.	TRBD1	TRBJ1-5	TRBV4-1	CASSQGGQGGQPQHF	TGCGCCAGCAGCCAAGGAGGACAGGGGGGCCAGCCCCAGCATTTT
.	.	TRBJ2-2	TRBV29-1	CSVVESAGELFF	TGCAGCGTTGTGGAATCTGCCGGGGAGCTGTTTTTT
.	.	TRBJ2-3	TRBV7-9	CASSLAYGQSTDTQYF	TGTGCCAGCAGCTTAGCGTATGGCCAGTCCACAGATACGCAGTATTTT
.	TRBD2	TRBJ2-1	TRBV19	CATHGTSGANEQFF	TGTGCCACCCACGGGACTAGCGGGGCGAATGAGCAGTTCTTC
.	.	TRBJ1-2	TRBV28	CASREESGANYGYTF	TGTGCCAGCAGGGAAGAGAGCGGGGCCAACTATGGCTACACCTTC
once	.	TRBJ1-5	TRBV6-6	CASSAPRGDNQPQHF	TGTGCCAGCAGTGCCCCCCGCGGCGACAATCAGCCCCAGCATTTT
.	.	TRBJ1-1	TRBV18	CASSNRQITMNTEAFF	TGTGCCAGCTCAAACCGACAGATTACAATGAACACTGAAGCTTTCTTT
.	.	TRBJ1-5	TRBV6-1	CASSESQVVQPQHF	TGTGCCAGCAGTGAATCGCAGGTCGTTCAGCCCCAGCATTTT
.	.	TRBJ2-1	TRBV7-9	CASSSYRTSSYNEQFF	TGTGCCAGCAGCTCCTATCGAACGAGCTCCTACAATGAGCAGTTCTTC
.	.	TRBJ1-5	TRBV6-1	CASSGAGSPGNQPQHF	TGTGCCAGCAGTGGCGCAGGGAGCCCGGGCAATCAGCCCCAGCATTTT
.	TRBD2	TRBJ2-7	TRBV5-1	CASSLEGTSVREQYF	TGCGCCAGCAGCTTGGAAGGGACTAGCGTTCGCGAGCAGTACTTC
.	.	TRBJ1-5	TRBV6-4	CASSAEGGGQPQHF	TGTGCCAGCAGTGCTGAGGGAGGCGGTCAGCCCCAGCATTTT
.	.	TRBJ1-4	TRBV6-6	CASSYEKREKLFF	TGTGCCAGCAGTTACGAGAAAAGGGAAAAACTGTTTTTT
.	.	TRBJ2-5	TRBV19	CASSIPNGETQYF	TGTGCCAGTAGTATCCCCAACGGGGAGACCCAGTACTTC
.	.	TRBJ2-2	TRBV29-1	CSAEGLGNTGELFF	TGCAGCGCCGAAGGTCTAGGGAACACCGGGGAGCTGTTTTTT
.	.	TRBJ1-1	TRBV4-2	CASSQEEWGINTEAFF	TGTGCCAGCAGCCAAGAAGAATGGGGCATCAACACTGAAGCTTTCTTT
.	TRBD2	TRBJ2-1	TRBV7-8	CASSFGTSGLFNEQFF	TGTGCCAGCAGCTTTGGGACTAGCGGACTCTTCAATGAGCAGTTCTTC
.	TRBD1	TRBJ2-7	TRBV9	CASSVTGQGSYEQYF	TGTGCCAGCAGCGTAACGGGACAGGGCTCCTACGAGCAGTACTTC
.	.	TRBJ2-3	TRBV7-9	CASSLSEIADTQYF	TGTGCCAGCAGCTTAAGTGAGATCGCAGATACGCAGTATTTT
.	.	TRBJ2-1	TRBV4-3	CASSQVAAAYNEQFF	TGCGCCAGCAGCCAGGTAGCGGCCGCCTACAATGAGCAGTTCTTC
.	.	TRBJ2-7	TRBV19	CASSGLAGHEQYF	TGTGCCAGTAGTGGGCTAGCAGGCCACGAGCAGTACTTC
.	.	TRBJ1-6	TRBV10-3	CAISESTESPLHF	TGTGCCATCAGTGAGTCAACGGAATCACCCCTCCACTTT